These 6 T cell receptor beta chains were sequenced from one sample in a study of Ad26.COV2.S vaccination and SARS-CoV-2 variants. The treatment is: some 20 received Ad26.COV2.S at low or high dose, single or two shots; about five received placebo; per-sample allocation not given. The study sampled participants on day 63 after the first vaccine or placebo injection. Clones were read by immunoSEQ multiplex PCR, and TCRdb kept only the in-frame ones, dropping some. Here the sample spans about 350,000 clones, around 88% being singletons. Sequencing was performed on peripheral blood, taken in a trial of Ad26.COV2.S vaccine versus placebo. The receptors originated from a person aged 18-60 years who received the Ad26.COV2.S COVID-19 vaccine or a placebo.

The chain employs TRBV18 and TRBJ2-5, with D possibly TRBD1 on 6 matching bases. CDR3 size: 15 residues. CDR1 is KGHSH and CDR2 is LQKENI in the germline V gene. V lost 4 bases to trimming and J lost 5 bases, with 17 bases between them. CDR3 nucleotide sequence: TGTGCCAGCTCACATTCAGGGGAACGAGGGGAGACCCAGTACTTC. This encodes CASSHSGERGETQYF.

The chain carries TRBV19 and TRBJ2-1; D uncertain. This CDR3 has 14 amino acids. V shed 3 bases and J shed 3 bases, with 9 bases lying between them. Germline CDR1 LNHDA, CDR2 SQIVND (reference sequence). CDR3 loop: CASSMRTDYNEQFF. For the CDR3, the DNA is TGTGCCAGTAGTATGAGAACGGACTACAATGAGCAGTTCTTC.

This chain joins TRBV4-2 and TRBJ1-2, with a weak D call TRBD1 (5 bases). V was trimmed by 4 bases and J by 3 bases, leaving 15 bases between them. From germline, CDR1 is LGHNA and CDR2 YNFKEQ. CDR3 length: 15 amino acids. The CDR3 reads CASSRETVGYYGYTF. The CDR3 bases are TGTGCCAGCAGCCGGGAGACAGTCGGCTACTATGGCTACACCTTC.

V usage is TRBV19 and J usage is TRBJ2-3; D possibly corresponds to TRBD2 (5 bases). V gave up 2 bases and J gave up 0 bases, with 15 bases separating them. The germline V gene encodes CDR1 LNHDA and CDR2 SQIVND (reference sequence). The CDR3 contains 17 residues. The CDR3 is CASSISGGFGSTDTQYF. The CDR3 region has the DNA TGTGCCAGTAGTATATCGGGCGGGTTTGGAAGCACAGATACGCAGTATTTT.

The gene calls are TRBV6-2 or TRBV6-3 and TRBJ1-5, with 7 nucleotides matching TRBD1. The germline gives CDR1 MNHEY, CDR2 SVGEGT. The CDR3 spans 14 residues. V shed 6 bases, J shed 3 bases, and the junction held 5 bases outside the gene matches. CDR3 DNA sequence: TGTGCCAGCAGCTGGGGACAGTCCAATCAGCCCCAGCATTTT. Translation: CASSWGQSNQPQHF.

This chain uses TRBV13 with TRBJ2-7; 13 nucleotides line up with TRBD2. The CDR3 loop spans 15 amino acids. Looked up from germline, CDR1 is PRHDT and CDR2 is FYEKMQ (reference sequence). Germline trimming cut 4 bases from V and 3 bases from J; bases unmatched to any gene: 3. The CDR3 reads CASSSGTSGNYEQYF. The DNA of the CDR3 is TGTGCCAGCAGCTCCGGGACTAGCGGGAACTACGAGCAGTACTTC.